The text below deals with one T cell receptor (beta chain). As yet, its antigen is unknown. This specimen comes from a study of blood T cells in healthy people across ages. General study points: Those diversity estimates obtained from one million T cells were thought to be underestimates. Higher diversity, along with more naive CD4+ cells, distinguished long-lived donors from aged donors.

V was trimmed by 0 bases and J by 0 bases, leaving 3 bases between them. The V gene's germline CDR1 is DFQATT and CDR2 SNEGSKA (reference sequence). The CDR3 spans 14 residues. The authors ran a second PCR of roughly 6 to 12 cycles using a sample-barcoded 5' primer and a J-beta primer mix. TCRdb called the 5' RACE reads again in MiXCR, with one record for every CDR3 protein. The top ten clones hold about 3% of a sample with approximately 800,000 distinct CDR3 sequences, 20% to 30% of them seen once. The same specimen was also included in a second study, on T cells of mothers and their children.

The sequenced sample consisted of blood. The sequence came from a boy younger than 18 in good health. V gene TRBV20-1 combines with J gene TRBJ2-6; D not resolved. The CDR3: CSAREYSGANVLTF. Here the CDR3 DNA reads TGCAGTGCTAGAGAATACTCTGGGGCCAACGTCCTGACTTTC.